These 15 T cell receptor beta chains were sequenced from one sample in a study of neoadjuvant anti-PD-1 for oral cavity cancer. Clones were read by immunoSEQ multiplex PCR, and TCRdb kept only the in-frame ones, dropping some. The data contain 60,000 to 80,000 clones, more than 60% of them singletons. Source: PBMCs, taken before nivolumab (anti-PD-1) treatment. The receptors stem from a person aged 35-79 years with oral cavity squamous cell carcinoma.

This chain joins TRBV4-1 and TRBJ2-2, with 9 bases aligning to TRBD1. Trimming at V came to 4 bases and at J to 4 bases, leaving 10 bases not matched to a gene. Germline loops: CDR1 MGHRA, CDR2 YSYEKL. The CDR3 runs 17 residues. This chain's CDR3 is CASSLTGGFSSTGELFF. The CDR3 DNA reads TGCGCCAGCAGCCTCACAGGGGGCTTTTCGAGCACCGGGGAGCTGTTTTTT.

V usage is TRBV7-8 and J usage is TRBJ2-3; D ambiguous. The germline V and J ends were trimmed by 5 bases and 6 bases, with 12 bases remaining between them. The CDR3 length is 13 residues. Germline values: CDR1 SGHVS, CDR2 FQNEAQ. The CDR3 loop reads CASSPPRVDTQYF. The CDR3 nucleotides read TGTGCCAGCAGCCCCCCTAGGGTGGATACGCAGTATTTT.

V is TRBV9 and J is TRBJ2-2, with TRBD1 as a possible D gene (6 bases). The V end lost 0 bases, the J end lost 7 bases, and 16 bases lay between the germline ends. The CDR3 is made up of 16 amino acids. Per the germline V gene, CDR1 is SGDLS and CDR2 is YYNGEE. This CDR3 is CASSVEGETRVGELFF. The DNA of the CDR3 is TGTGCCAGCAGCGTAGAGGGGGAGACAAGAGTCGGGGAGCTGTTTTTT.

J is TRBJ2-7 and V is TRBV4-1; TRBD1 aligns across 7 bases. The CDR3 is 14 amino acids. The V gene end was trimmed by 4 bases and the J gene end by 3 bases; junction bases not matched to a gene: 6. The germline V gene has CDR1 MGHRA and CDR2 YSYEKL. Written as DNA, the CDR3 is TGCGCCAGCAGCCTGTCTCGGGACAGCTACGAGCAGTACTTC. Residues: CASSLSRDSYEQYF.

The chain is built from TRBV7-8 and TRBJ2-7; D may match TRBD1 or TRBD2 (5 bases each). Between the trimmed V and J ends, which lost 4 bases and 2 bases, there was a span of 12 bases. Germline V CDR1 and CDR2: SGHVS, FQNEAQ. The CDR3 is 14 residues long. The CDR3: CASSSGTVTYEQYF. CDR3 in DNA: TGTGCCAGCAGCTCCGGGACGGTTACCTACGAGCAGTACTTC.

The V and J genes are TRBV19 and TRBJ2-2, with D maybe TRBD2 (6 bases). The CDR3 sequence is 16 residues long. Germline CDR1 LNHDA, CDR2 SQIVND (reference sequence). With 2 bases removed from V and 6 bases from J, the gap between germline ends came to 16 bases. The CDR3 DNA sequence: TGTGCCAGTAGTATACGGGCGGGAAGTGGGCCCGGGGAGCTGTTTTTT. Its translation is CASSIRAGSGPGELFF. Supplemented by reference TRBV19 and TRBJ2-2, the full variable domain reads DGGITQSPKYLFRKEGQNVTLSCEQNLNHDAMYWYRQDPGQGLRLIYYSQIVNDFQKGDIAEGYSVSREKKESFPLTVTSAQKNPTAFYLCASSIRAGSGPGELFFGEGSRLTVL.

CDR3 residues: CASSLGPCGRVYEQYF. Here the CDR3 DNA reads TGTGCCAGCAGCTTAGGACCCTGCGGGAGGGTCTACGAGCAGTACTTC. V usage is TRBV11-1 and J usage is TRBJ2-7; 9 bases align to TRBD2. This CDR3 is built from 16 residues. CDR1 is SGHAT and CDR2 is FQDESV in the germline V gene (reference sequence). The trim removed 1 base at V and 3 bases at J, leaving 7 bases unmatched.

V usage is TRBV19 and J usage is TRBJ2-2; D is perhaps TRBD1 or TRBD2 (5 bases each). CDR1 and CDR2 from the germline V gene are LNHDA and SQIVND (reference sequence). Between the trimmed V and J ends, which lost 7 bases and 0 bases, there was a span of 9 bases. This CDR3 region has 14 residues. The CDR3 is CASTRGANTGELFF. CDR3 nucleotide sequence: TGTGCCAGTACGCGAGGGGCGAACACCGGGGAGCTGTTTTTT.

This chain connects TRBV5-6 to TRBJ2-5; a weak D match, TRBD1 (8 bases). V was shortened by 4 bases and J by 3 bases, with 16 bases between the two germline ends. There are 15 residues in the CDR3. Germline-derived CDR1 and CDR2 are SGHDT and YYEEEE. CDR3 sequence (DNA): TGTGCCAGCAGCATCGGACAGGGAGGGAAAGAGACCCAGTACTTC. Amino acids: CASSIGQGGKETQYF.

The gene calls are TRBV28 and TRBJ1-1; D is undetermined. Trimming pared 4 bases from V and 1 base from J, leaving 4 bases between. This CDR3 comprises 12 residues. Germline CDR1 and CDR2: MDHEN and SYDVKM. The CDR3 here is CASSSANTEAFF. The CDR3 DNA sequence: TGTGCCAGCAGTTCAGCGAACACTGAAGCTTTCTTT.

This clone appeared once. This chain uses TRBV9 with TRBJ1-2; 9 positions match TRBD1. Trimming cost V 0 bases and J 4 bases; bases outside gene matches: 4. Germline CDR1 and CDR2: SGDLS and YYNGEE. The CDR3 has 15 amino acids. CDR3 DNA sequence: TGTGCCAGCAGCGTAGGGACAGGGGAAACCTATGGCTACACCTTC. Protein: CASSVGTGETYGYTF.

This clone was seen more than once but under ten times. The CDR3 region is CASRKRTSDDNEQYF. CDR3 coding DNA: TGTGCCAGCAGGAAGCGGACTAGCGACGACAACGAGCAGTACTTC. This chain connects TRBV6-1 to TRBJ2-7, with 9 bases lining up with TRBD2. J gave up 5 bases and V 6 bases, and 11 bases lay outside the gene matches. CDR3 size: 15 residues. Per the germline V gene, CDR1 is MNHNS and CDR2 is SASEGT.

This chain connects TRBV13 to TRBJ2-1; D remains ambiguous. V gave up 3 bases and J gave up 4 bases, with 16 bases separating them. This CDR3 contains 16 residues. Germline-derived CDR1 and CDR2 are PRHDT and FYEKMQ (reference sequence). The DNA of the CDR3 is TGTGCCAGCAGCTTTGTCGGGCCTCCGAAATACAATGAGCAGTTCTTC. This codes for CASSFVGPPKYNEQFF.

The V gene is TRBV7-9, the J gene TRBJ1-1; D may be TRBD1 (5 bases). Looked up from germline, CDR1 is SEHNR and CDR2 is FQNEAQ (reference sequence). The CDR3 sequence is 16 residues long. Trimming pared 0 bases from V and 4 bases from J, leaving 15 bases between. CDR3 sequence reads: CASSLAPQGGGTEAFF. The CDR3 nucleotides are TGTGCCAGCAGCTTAGCCCCCCAGGGTGGAGGCACTGAAGCTTTCTTT.

This chain joins TRBV5-1 and TRBJ2-7; 9 nucleotides match TRBD2. CDR1 and CDR2 (germline): SGHRS, YFSETQ. Trimming took 2 bases from V and 6 from J; bases not matched to a gene: 6. CDR3 size: 14 residues. This CDR3 reads CASSFLAGRREQYF. The CDR3 DNA follows: TGCGCCAGCAGCTTTCTAGCGGGACGACGCGAGCAGTACTTC.